The following is a TCR beta chain sequence with its context. The data originate from a study of blood T cell repertoires in COVID-19. About the study: COVID-19 samples from acute and convalescent phases originated in the United States, Italy and Spain. T cells, B-cell-depleted T cells, or PBMCs provided the cDNA or gDNA that served as material.

Assay used: immunoSEQ multiplex PCR; TCRdb lists only in-frame clones, some missing. This sample has about 130,000 clones, with approximately 80% found just once. J gave up 8 bases and V 4 bases, and 13 bases lay outside the gene matches. CDR3 length equals 15 residues. Germline V gives CDR1 SGHRS, CDR2 YFSETQ. The sequence came from a man in his sixties with acute or convalescent COVID-19. The chain links TRBV5-1 to TRBJ1-2, with 8 bases aligning to TRBD1. Source material: peripheral blood. CDR3 DNA sequence: TGCGCCAGCAGCGTGACCCCGGGACAGGCTCTCGGCTACACCTTC. It is translated as CASSVTPGQALGYTF.